Sequencing of this TCR beta chain was carried out in a study of monozygotic twins with inflammatory bowel disease. Study observations and caveats: IBD patients shared fewer clonotypes with others than healthy twins, especially with disease activity. A single strong clonotype or signal linked to IBD was not supported.

CDR3 length equals 16 residues. Germline V gene lookup returns CDR1 SGDLS and CDR2 YYNGEE. Concerning this clonotype: Its antigen is currently unknown.

Using eight separate reactions per sample, the authors generated cDNA. One entry per CDR3 protein, without DNA, is what TCRdb gives after re-calling the 5' RACE reads. The sample data list under 150,000 distinct CDR3 sequences. Sequencing was done on a sample of blood. The V call is TRBV9, the J call TRBJ1-2; the TRBD1 assignment by TCRdb is unverifiable without DNA. This TCR derives from a human donor with ulcerative colitis or Crohn's disease, or a healthy co-twin of an affected twin (not recorded which). The CDR3 sequence: CASSASNPTTGDGYTF.